The TCR beta chain under discussion was sequenced for a study of CD8 T cells in ankylosing spondylitis. CDR3 size: 16 residues. The V gene lost 3 bases and the J gene lost 1 base, with 15 bases spanning the gap. TCRdb called the 5' RACE reads again in MiXCR, with one record for every CDR3 protein. The sample holds some 250,000 distinct CDR3 sequences, roughly a tenth seen once. The clonotype comes from a male donor with ankylosing spondylitis or in good health (not recorded which). Source material: blood, either unsorted or a sorted T cell fraction (not recorded which). The V and J genes are TRBV12-3 or TRBV12-4 and TRBJ1-1; no clear D. CDR3: CASSFRALLKNTEAFF. The CDR3 DNA reads TGTGCCAGCAGTTTTAGGGCCTTGCTAAAGAACACTGAAGCTTTCTTT.